The text below deals with one TCR beta chain. The antigen remains undetermined. This entry is derived from a study of T cell repertoires in aging, cancer and after chemotherapy. Study details: Patients with glioblastoma brain tumors were sampled before and after temozolomide-based therapy.

Amplification of TCR beta used genomic DNA extracted from peripheral blood. TRB rearrangements spanning V, D and J were amplified using mixed TRB-A/B primers. TCRdb processed the multiplex PCR reads anew with MiXCR; each CDR3 protein has one entry. The repertoire holds 1,500 to 2,500 distinct CDR3 sequences, with about 32% as singletons. CDR3 size: 15 residues. The ends lost 1 base at V and 2 bases at J; junction bases unmatched: 1. Germline V gene lookup returns CDR1 SGHTA and CDR2 FQGNSA. Study-wide results and caveats: Age-matched healthy donors had significantly more diverse, less clonal blood TCR repertoires than untreated cancer patients. Healthy donors lost TCR diversity with age mainly through richness, cancer patients through richness and evenness. Rebound thymic output was suggested by rising median generation probability during chemotherapy in each cancer cohort.

The sample taken for sequencing was blood. The TCR was taken from a human donor with a solid tumor. The chain recombines TRBV7-2 with TRBJ2-1; 8 bases agree with TRBD2. The CDR3, as DNA: TGTGCCAGCAGCTTAGGTAGCGGGACCTACAATGAGCAGTTCTTC. Its translation: CASSLGSGTYNEQFF.